A single sample is the source of the 32 T cell receptor beta chains below, sequenced in a study of T cell responses to AZD1222 COVID-19 vaccine. The data were produced by immunoSEQ multiplex PCR, yet TCRdb's version contains in-frame clones alone and is incomplete. The repertoire holds about 140,000 clones, with 90% to 95% as singletons. This specimen was peripheral blood, taken 28 days after the second AZD1222 dose. Receptors were obtained from an adult who received the AZD1222 COVID-19 vaccine.

CDR3 sequence: CASSPTGQGNSPLHF. Written as DNA, the CDR3 is TGTGCCAGCTCACCAACGGGACAGGGGAATTCACCCCTCCACTTT. The genes are TRBV18 and TRBJ1-6, with 10 bases lining up with TRBD1. This CDR3 region has 15 residues. Unmatched junction bases numbered 2, after V lost 2 bases and J lost 7 bases. CDR1 is KGHSH and CDR2 is LQKENI in the germline V gene.

The rearrangement uses TRBV12-3 or TRBV12-4 and TRBJ2-5; TRBD2 aligns across 12 bases. The CDR3 loop spans 13 amino acids. The junction had 1 base not matched to a gene; V was cut back by 6 bases and J by 5 bases. This CDR3 is CASRTSGGETQYF. The CDR3 nucleotides read TGTGCCAGCAGAACTAGCGGGGGGGAGACCCAGTACTTC.

V and J are TRBV6-8 and TRBJ2-7; tentative D call: TRBD2 (5 bases). CDR3 size: 13 residues. Germline CDR1 MNHGY, CDR2 SAAAGT. The V gene lost 6 bases and the J gene lost 3 bases, with 12 bases spanning the gap. The CDR3, as DNA: TGTGCCAGCAGCCATTTGGGAGTCTACGAGCAGTACTTC. This gives the protein CASSHLGVYEQYF.

The chain uses TRBV6-4 and TRBJ2-3; a possible D gene is TRBD1 (6 bases). The V and J ends lost 3 bases and 4 bases respectively, with 14 bases between them. CDR1 and CDR2 from the germline V gene are MRHNA and SNTAGT. The CDR3 has 15 residues. CDR3 sequence: CASSEGTGSADTQYF. The CDR3 nucleotides are TGTGCCAGCAGTGAAGGTACAGGGAGCGCAGATACGCAGTATTTT.

The chain carries TRBV5-1 and TRBJ2-5, with D perhaps TRBD1 (6 bases). The ends were cut back, 5 bases at V and 6 bases at J, with 14 bases in the middle. In germline, CDR1 is SGHRS, CDR2 YFSETQ. The CDR3 has 13 amino acids. CDR3 amino acids: CASRLQGTKTQYF. Here the CDR3 DNA reads TGCGCCAGCAGGCTACAGGGTACGAAGACCCAGTACTTC.

The CDR3 DNA sequence: TGTGCCAGCAGCTTTATAACGAACACTGAAGCTTTCTTT. Its protein is CASSFITNTEAFF. The gene calls are TRBV7-9 and TRBJ1-1, with no clear D. V was cut by 3 bases and J by 1 base, with 6 bases left in between. The CDR3 is made up of 13 amino acids. The germline gives CDR1 SEHNR, CDR2 FQNEAQ (reference sequence).

The chain has TRBV6-5 and TRBJ1-1, with a weak D call TRBD1 (5 bases). Germline V lookup: CDR1 MNHEY, CDR2 SVGAGI. Trimming shortened V by 9 bases and J by 1 base, and 12 bases separated the two germline ends. The length of the CDR3 is 13 residues. The chain's CDR3 is CASREGENTEAFF. CDR3 nucleotides: TGTGCCAGTCGGGAAGGGGAGAACACTGAAGCTTTCTTT.

This chain links TRBV27 with TRBJ1-1, with 8 bases fitting TRBD1. The CDR3 totals 15 residues. Unmatched junction bases numbered 8, after V lost 3 bases and J lost 5 bases. Germline loops: CDR1 MNHEY, CDR2 SMNVEV (reference sequence). CDR3 residues: CASSFVRGRGTEAFF. The CDR3 DNA reads TGTGCCAGCAGTTTTGTCAGGGGGCGCGGGACTGAAGCTTTCTTT.

The J gene is TRBJ2-1, the V gene TRBV27; D unresolved. The CDR3 runs 15 residues. V was cut by 3 bases and J by 7 bases, with 16 bases left in between. CDR1 and CDR2 (germline): MNHEY, SMNVEV (reference sequence). CDR3 protein: CASSFIPLVQNEQFF. CDR3 nucleotides: TGTGCCAGCAGTTTTATACCCCTAGTCCAGAATGAGCAGTTCTTC.

The chain employs TRBV5-8 and TRBJ2-7, with TRBD2 matching over 7 bases. Germline loops: CDR1 SGHTS, CDR2 YDEGEE. The CDR3 runs 15 residues. Trimming cost V 2 bases and J 2 bases; bases outside gene matches: 7. DNA for the CDR3: TGTGCCAGCAGCTTTGGTCCTAGCGGAACCTACGAGCAGTACTTC. Its protein is CASSFGPSGTYEQYF.

Of note for this clone: One end of the junction varies from germline; a read error may be responsible. This sequence joins TRBV11-3 and TRBJ1-1; 8 nucleotides agree with TRBD1. The CDR3 covers 15 residues. Germline values: CDR1 SGHNT, CDR2 YENEEA. The CDR3 sequence: CASSLGRTGNAEAFF. Here the CDR3 DNA reads TGTGCCAGCAGCTTAGGGCGGACAGGGAACGCTGAAGCTTTCTTT.

The chain has TRBV6-1 and TRBJ1-2; 8 bases are shared with TRBD1. Unmatched junction bases numbered 10, after V lost 6 bases and J lost 7 bases. The germline CDR1 and CDR2 sequences are MNHNS and SASEGT. This CDR3 is built from 14 residues. The CDR3 DNA follows: TGTGCCAGCAGCCCCAGCAGGGGGCTCTCTGGCTACACCTTC. Protein product: CASSPSRGLSGYTF.

This sequence joins TRBV28 and TRBJ1-3; D call uncertain. Trimming took off 4 bases at V and 0 bases at J, with 10 bases between the two ends. CDR1 MDHEN and CDR2 SYDVKM come from the germline V gene. The CDR3 is made up of 15 amino acids. Here the CDR3 reads CASSSVGLSGNTIYF. The CDR3, as DNA: TGTGCCAGCAGTTCCGTCGGGCTCTCTGGAAACACCATATATTTT.

A few counts support this clone. The chain uses TRBV5-1 and TRBJ2-1; 7 bases are shared with TRBD1. The germline CDR1 and CDR2 sequences are SGHRS and YFSETQ. The CDR3 is 14 residues long. V lost 4 bases, J lost 5 bases, and 6 bases stayed unmatched. The CDR3 sequence: CASSTRDRHNEQFF. CDR3 in DNA: TGCGCCAGCAGCACCCGGGACAGACACAATGAGCAGTTCTTC.

This chain connects TRBV12-3 or TRBV12-4 to TRBJ2-1; D remains unclear. Between the trimmed V and J ends, which lost 0 bases and 9 bases, there was a span of 3 bases. CDR3 length: 11 amino acids. CDR3 DNA: TGTGCCAGCAGTTTAGCAGGTGAGCAGTTCTTC. This codes for CASSLAGEQFF.

The chain combines TRBV30 with TRBJ1-1; 8 bases fit TRBD1. The CDR3 sequence is 12 residues long. CDR1 is GTSNPN and CDR2 is SVGIG in the germline V gene (reference sequence). V dropped 7 bases and J dropped 3; count of bases not matched to a gene: 4. CDR3 bases: TGTGCCTTAGACAGGGGAGACACTGAAGCTTTCTTT. Translation: CALDRGDTEAFF.

V gene TRBV2 combines with J gene TRBJ2-7; D is unclear. In germline, CDR1 is SNHLY, CDR2 FYNNEI. V lost 2 bases and J 2 bases, leaving 13 bases between the germline ends. CDR3 length: 15 residues. CDR3 sequence (DNA): TGTGCCAGCAGTGAACGGGTTGCGGCGACCTACGAGCAGTACTTC. It specifies CASSERVAATYEQYF.

The chain employs TRBV4-1 and TRBJ2-3, with unresolved D. Trimming left V 1 base short and J 1 base short, with 6 bases between. In germline, CDR1 is MGHRA, CDR2 YSYEKL. The CDR3 runs to 14 residues. The CDR3 DNA is TGCGCCAGCAGCCAAGGTGGGGGCACAGATACGCAGTATTTT. It translates to CASSQGGGTDTQYF.

The chain links TRBV29-1 to TRBJ1-2, with unresolved D. The CDR3 length is 11 residues. Per the germline V gene, CDR1 is SQVTM and CDR2 is ANQGSEA. Trimming pared 4 bases from V and 10 bases from J, leaving 13 bases between. The CDR3 loop is CSVVADTYYTF. Here the CDR3 DNA reads TGCAGCGTTGTGGCTGACACCTACTACACCTTC. Variable domain in full (rest from reference TRBV29-1 and TRBJ1-2): SAVISQKPSRDICQRGTSLTIQCQVDSQVTMMFWYRQQPGQSLTLIATANQGSEATYESGFVIDKFPISRPNLTFSTLTVSNMSPEDSSIYLCSVVADTYYTFGSGTRLTVV.

The chain uses TRBV2 and TRBJ2-7; D might be TRBD2 (5 bases). Germline V gene sequence: CDR1 SNHLY, CDR2 FYNNEI. V lost 4 bases to trimming and J lost 2 bases, with 21 bases between them. The CDR3 has 17 residues. The CDR3 loop reads CASSVDRSGIFTYEQYF. DNA for the CDR3: TGTGCCAGCAGTGTGGACCGTTCCGGGATCTTCACCTACGAGCAGTACTTC.

The chain links TRBV10-1 to TRBJ2-7; 9 nucleotides align to TRBD2. V was clipped by 9 bases and J by 3 bases; unmatched bases: 15. Germline V gives CDR1 WNHNN, CDR2 SYGVQD (reference sequence). This CDR3 is 16 amino acids long. The CDR3 DNA follows: TGCGCCAGTCAGACAACTCCGGGACTAGCCTTCTACGAGCAGTACTTC. It encodes CASQTTPGLAFYEQYF.

The chain recombines TRBV10-3 with TRBJ2-7; 10 bases are shared with TRBD1. The germline gives CDR1 ENHRY, CDR2 SYGVKD. The CDR3 contains 13 residues. V was clipped by 7 bases and J by 7 bases; unmatched bases: 7. The CDR3 DNA reads as TGTGCCATCACGGGGGACAGGGGTGGGGAGCAGTACTTC. Encoded protein: CAITGDRGGEQYF.

V usage is TRBV5-6 and J usage is TRBJ1-1; D unresolved. The CDR3 spans 12 residues. The germline V gene has CDR1 SGHDT and CDR2 YYEEEE. V was cut by 2 bases and J by 8 bases, with 10 bases left in between. CDR3 sequence (DNA): TGTGCCAGCAGCTTTCAGCTTACCGAAGCTTTCTTT. Its protein is CASSFQLTEAFF.

The V call is TRBV11-2, the J call TRBJ1-3, with D maybe TRBD1 (6 bases). This CDR3 has 13 residues. V was trimmed by 6 bases and J by 1 base, leaving 7 bases between them. Germline V CDR1 and CDR2: SGHAT, FQNNGV. DNA of the CDR3: TGTGCCAGCAGGCAGGGGTCTGGAAACACCATATATTTT. Translated: CASRQGSGNTIYF.

V gene TRBV6-5 combines with J gene TRBJ1-6, with D possibly being TRBD1 (6 bases). V lost 3 bases and J lost 8, with 14 bases in between. The CDR3 covers 15 residues. Germline V CDR1 and CDR2: MNHEY, SVGAGI. The CDR3 reads CASSYSSGADSPLHF. The CDR3 DNA is TGTGCCAGCAGTTATTCTTCAGGGGCCGATTCACCCCTCCACTTT.

CDR3: CASQPLGNQPQHF. CDR3 bases: TGTGCCAGTCAACCGCTAGGGAATCAGCCCCAGCATTTT. This sequence joins TRBV12-3 or TRBV12-4 and TRBJ1-5; D is uncertain. The CDR3 is 13 amino acids. V was trimmed by 9 bases and J by 4 bases, leaving 13 bases between them.

This chain connects TRBV28 to TRBJ1-5; possibly TRBD1 for D (5 bases). V lost 9 bases, J lost 0 bases, and 12 bases lay in between. Looked up from germline, CDR1 is MDHEN and CDR2 is SYDVKM. This CDR3 region has 14 residues. This chain's CDR3 is CASQGGDSNQPQHF. The CDR3 DNA sequence: TGTGCCAGTCAGGGAGGGGATAGCAATCAGCCCCAGCATTTT.

CDR3 sequence: CASSGTGTYGYTF. The CDR3 coding sequence is TGTGCCAGCAGCGGAACAGGGACTTATGGCTACACCTTC. The chain employs TRBV5-6 and TRBJ1-2; D is perhaps TRBD1 (6 bases). This CDR3 has 13 amino acids. Trimming pared 4 bases from V and 5 bases from J, leaving 12 bases between. CDR1 and CDR2 (germline): SGHDT, YYEEEE. The full variable domain, in which reference TRBV5-6 and TRBJ1-2 provide the parts outside the CDR3, is DAGVTQSPTHLIKTRGQQVTLRCSPKSGHDTVSWYQQALGQGPQFIFQYYEEEERQRGNFPDRFSGHQFPNYSSELNVNALLLGDSALYLCASSGTGTYGYTFGSGTRLTVV.

The chain joins TRBV9 to TRBJ2-7; D is uncertain. CDR3 size: 13 residues. Germline CDR1 SGDLS, CDR2 YYNGEE. Deletions cut 7 bases from V and 7 bases from J, with 18 bases between. The CDR3 reads CASGSVSGQEQYF. CDR3 DNA: TGTGCCAGCGGTTCAGTCTCCGGTCAAGAGCAGTACTTC.

This chain uses TRBV5-1 with TRBJ2-2, with 12 nucleotides matching TRBD1. Germline CDR1 SGHRS, CDR2 YFSETQ. The junction had 3 bases not matched to a gene; V was cut back by 0 bases and J by 9 bases. The CDR3 has 15 residues. This CDR3 reads CASSLGDRGLRELFF. The CDR3 region has the DNA TGCGCCAGCAGCTTGGGGGACAGGGGGCTCCGGGAGCTGTTTTTT.

V usage is TRBV20-1 and J usage is TRBJ1-2; no reliable D call. Germline assignment: CDR1 DFQATT and CDR2 SNEGSKA (reference sequence). The CDR3 spans 11 residues. The V end was cut by 4 bases, the J end by 8 bases, with 11 bases between. The CDR3 sequence is CSAKRAVGYTF. The CDR3 DNA follows: TGCAGTGCTAAGAGGGCTGTCGGCTACACCTTC.

The chain links TRBV5-8 to TRBJ1-1, with TRBD1 as a possible D gene (6 bases). Germline V gene sequence: CDR1 SGHTS, CDR2 YDEGEE. CDR3 length: 12 amino acids. V lost 2 bases to trimming and J lost 5 bases, with 7 bases between them. The CDR3 nucleotides read TGTGCCAGCAGCTTCCAGGGGACTGAAGCTTTCTTT. This translates into CASSFQGTEAFF.